The 11 T cell receptor beta chains listed next were all sequenced from one sample in a study of a mutant IDH1 vaccine in newly diagnosed glioma (dated by TCRdb to 2020 to 2022). The library came from the immunoSEQ multiplex PCR assay. TCRdb stores this immuneACCESS table with in-frame sequences only. Part of the clones is absent; in the studies checked, under half of the shortfall reflects unresolved V genes, and no reason is known for the rest. Within this sample are 35,000 or so clones, with approximately 80% of them counted one time only. The ten largest clones take up approximately 15% of the sample. The time point label of this sample denotes: week 11, during vaccination. Each vaccine dose was 300 ug of a 20-mer mutant IDH1 peptide in Montanide, given subcutaneously with topical imiquimod. The antigens these receptors bind are not known. The material sequenced was peripheral blood mononuclear cells (PBMCs), taken from a glioma patient whose treatment included an IDH1 peptide vaccine. These receptors all come from a woman between 25 and 40 years old with glioma. Some clones in this sample may be carry-over from other donors' samples.

This clone has only one observation. The chain combines TRBV7-2 with TRBJ2-7, with 11 nucleotides matching TRBD2. Germline CDR1 and CDR2: SGHTA and FQGNSA. V dropped 5 bases and J dropped 1; count of bases not matched to a gene: 16. CDR3 length: 19 residues. DNA for the CDR3: TGTGCCAGCAGCCCCCCCAGAGTAACTAGCGGGAGCCCATCCTACGAGCAGTACTTC. Residues: CASSPPRVTSGSPSYEQYF.

This clone came up a few times. The chain recombines TRBV5-6 with TRBJ1-5; D is unclear. Germline-derived CDR1 and CDR2 are SGHDT and YYEEEE. The CDR3 has 18 amino acids. The ends were cut back, 4 bases at V and 0 bases at J, with 20 bases in the middle. CDR3 amino acids: CASSASVGGRLSNQPQHF. The CDR3 DNA reads as TGTGCCAGCAGCGCCTCCGTGGGCGGACGCCTTAGCAATCAGCCCCAGCATTTT.

This chain links TRBV4-1 with TRBJ1-5; tentatively, D is TRBD1 (5 bases). Trimming took 0 bases from V and 1 from J, leaving 10 bases between them. The CDR3 totals 16 residues. The germline V gene encodes CDR1 MGHRA and CDR2 YSYEKL. The CDR3 spells CASSQDAGPSNQPQHF. The CDR3 nucleotides are TGCGCCAGCAGCCAAGATGCGGGGCCCAGCAATCAGCCCCAGCATTTT.

The V call is TRBV5-1, the J call TRBJ1-1; D gene unclear. V was shortened by 1 base and J by 6 bases, with 10 bases between the two germline ends. The CDR3 runs 13 residues. Germline-derived CDR1 and CDR2 are SGHRS and YFSETQ. Here the CDR3 DNA reads TGCGCCAGCAGCTTGAATATTAGGTCTGAAGCTTTCTTT. Translating it yields CASSLNIRSEAFF.

The chain carries TRBV29-1 and TRBJ2-7, with 7 bases lining up with TRBD1. Trimming removed 6 bases from V and 0 bases from J; junction bases left unmatched: 5. The CDR3 runs 13 residues. CDR1 SQVTM and CDR2 ANQGSEA come from the germline V gene. CDR3 sequence reads: CSVLGQVSYEQYF. CDR3 DNA: TGCAGCGTCCTCGGACAGGTCTCCTACGAGCAGTACTTC.

This clone was detected only a few times. The genes are TRBV7-6 and TRBJ2-7; D might be TRBD2 (7 bases). The CDR3 is made up of 17 amino acids. CDR1 is SGHVS, CDR2 FNYEAQ, per germline. The V end lost 5 bases, the J end lost 3 bases, and 23 bases lay between the germline ends. The CDR3 coding sequence is TGTGCCAGCAGCCATCAGTCCGGGGGGACAACTTTCTACGAGCAGTACTTC. Translating it yields CASSHQSGGTTFYEQYF.

V usage is TRBV7-6 and J usage is TRBJ1-5; D gene unclear. The germline V and J ends were trimmed by 1 base and 5 bases, with 9 bases remaining between them. The CDR3 is 14 residues long. CDR1 is SGHVS and CDR2 is FNYEAQ in the germline V gene. In nucleotides, the CDR3 is TGTGCCAGCAGCTTAGTAGCAGATGATCAGCCCCAGCATTTT. This sequence encodes CASSLVADDQPQHF.

V gene TRBV6-1 combines with J gene TRBJ2-3; the D gene could be TRBD1 or TRBD2 (5 bases each). This CDR3 has 15 residues. Germline CDR1 and CDR2: MNHNS and SASEGT. V lost 0 bases and J 2 bases, leaving 9 bases between the germline ends. The CDR3 protein is CASSEAEGTTDTQYF. The CDR3 bases are TGTGCCAGCAGTGAAGCAGAGGGGACCACAGATACGCAGTATTTT.

This clone was detected a few times. The rearrangement uses TRBV13 and TRBJ1-1; D gene ambiguous. Between the trimmed V and J ends, which lost 3 bases and 0 bases, there was a span of 11 bases. Germline loops: CDR1 PRHDT, CDR2 FYEKMQ (reference sequence). The CDR3 extends over 15 amino acids. The DNA of the CDR3 is TGTGCCAGCAGCTTCCCCCAGGATCTGAACACTGAAGCTTTCTTT. Protein sequence: CASSFPQDLNTEAFF.

The rearrangement joins TRBV5-4 to TRBJ2-1; 8 bases are shared with TRBD1. After removal of 2 bases from V and 7 bases from J, the junction contained 8 bases not matched to a gene. The CDR3 has 15 residues. Germline V CDR1 and CDR2: SGHNT, YYREEE (reference sequence). The CDR3 here is CASSFTRNRGNEQFF. DNA of the CDR3: TGTGCCAGCAGCTTTACAAGAAACAGGGGGAATGAGCAGTTCTTC.

This chain connects TRBV14 to TRBJ2-1; 8 positions agree with TRBD1. The CDR3 consists of 14 residues. The germline gives CDR1 SGHDN, CDR2 FVKESK. V shed 1 base and J 6 bases; nucleotides not matched to a gene: 2. The CDR3 is CASSQVTGGNEQFF. The CDR3 region has the DNA TGTGCCAGCAGCCAAGTCACAGGGGGCAATGAGCAGTTCTTC.